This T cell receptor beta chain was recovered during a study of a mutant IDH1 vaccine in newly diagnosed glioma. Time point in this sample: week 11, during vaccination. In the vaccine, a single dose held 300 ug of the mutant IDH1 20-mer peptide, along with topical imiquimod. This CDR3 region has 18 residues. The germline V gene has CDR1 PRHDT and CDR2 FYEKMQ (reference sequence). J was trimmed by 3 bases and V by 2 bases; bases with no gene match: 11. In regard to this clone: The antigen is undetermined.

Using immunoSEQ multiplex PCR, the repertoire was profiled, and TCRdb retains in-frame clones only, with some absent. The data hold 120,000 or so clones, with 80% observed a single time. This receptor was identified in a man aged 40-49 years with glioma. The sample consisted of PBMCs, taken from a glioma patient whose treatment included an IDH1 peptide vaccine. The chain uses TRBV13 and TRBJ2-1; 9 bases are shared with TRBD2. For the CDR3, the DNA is TGTGCCAGCAGCTTACACCTGAGGCTAGCGGGACACTACAATGAGCAGTTCTTC. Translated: CASSLHLRLAGHYNEQFF.